Shown below are 26 T cell receptor beta chains from a single sample sequenced in a study of T cells in tumors after PD-1 blockade. TCRdb's table, derived via immunoSEQ multiplex PCR, lists solely in-frame clones and lacks some. The sample holds roughly 50,000 clones, roughly 80% seen once. Sequencing was performed on PBMCs, taken before anti-PD-1 treatment. The receptors stem from a human donor with basal cell carcinoma.

This clone was found once. The chain combines TRBV3-1 (or the pseudogene TRBV3-2) with TRBJ1-2; 8 bases are shared with TRBD1. The V and J ends lost 3 bases and 5 bases, in that order; junction bases with no gene match: 8. The CDR3 covers 15 residues. In germline, CDR1 is LGHDT, CDR2 YNNKEL (reference sequence). Here the CDR3 DNA reads TGTGCCAGCAGCCATTCCGACAGGGGTTGGTATGGCTACACCTTC. It encodes CASSHSDRGWYGYTF.

Written as DNA, the CDR3 is TGTGCCTCCCGAGGACAGGTGAACACTGAAGCTTTCTTT. Protein: CASRGQVNTEAFF. The chain employs TRBV10-3 and TRBJ1-1; 7 bases align to TRBD1. The V segment lost 11 bases and the J segment 0 bases; nucleotides outside the gene matches: 6. Per the germline V gene, CDR1 is ENHRY and CDR2 is SYGVKD. The CDR3 is 13 amino acids.

The chain links TRBV19 to TRBJ1-2; 7 bases are a match to TRBD1. In germline, CDR1 is LNHDA, CDR2 SQIVND (reference sequence). The ends lost 4 bases at V and 1 base at J; junction bases unmatched: 6. This CDR3 spans 15 amino acids. DNA for the CDR3: TGTGCCAGTAGTAATCCGGGACAGCGTAACTATGGCTACACCTTC. Translated: CASSNPGQRNYGYTF.

For this clone: The same CDR3 is also encoded by other DNA sequences in this sample. The chain is built from TRBV2 and TRBJ2-4, with D perhaps matching TRBD1 or TRBD2 (5 bases each). The CDR3 has 16 residues. Trimming stripped 3 bases from V and 8 bases from J, with 20 bases between. Germline V gives CDR1 SNHLY, CDR2 FYNNEI. CDR3 amino acids: CASSERVLGRGDIQYF. Here the CDR3 DNA reads TGTGCCAGCAGTGAGAGGGTTTTGGGACGTGGGGACATTCAGTACTTC.

This clone has just a few counts. The rearrangement links TRBV7-2 to TRBJ2-5; TRBD2 is a possible D gene (6 bases). The V gene lost 3 bases and the J gene lost 5 bases, with 22 bases spanning the gap. Germline CDR1 SGHTA, CDR2 FQGNSA. The CDR3 covers 17 residues. As DNA, the CDR3 is TGTGCCAGCAGCTTTTTTCCCCGGGGCCCCGCGGGGGAGACCCAGTACTTC. Residues: CASSFFPRGPAGETQYF.

The rearrangement uses TRBV19 and TRBJ2-7; D is undetermined. In germline, CDR1 is LNHDA, CDR2 SQIVND (reference sequence). The CDR3 consists of 13 residues. The V end lost 4 bases, the J end lost 2 bases, and 9 bases lay between the germline ends. CDR3 DNA: TGTGCCAGTAGTAACCAGGTTACCTACGAGCAGTACTTC. This encodes CASSNQVTYEQYF.

The V and J genes are TRBV30 and TRBJ2-1; maybe TRBD2 (5 bases). Trimming removed 5 bases at V and 9 bases at J, with 14 bases between. Germline CDR1 is GTSNPN and CDR2 is SVGIG (reference sequence). The CDR3 is made up of 12 amino acids. The CDR3 here is CAWAGRRGEQFF. The DNA for the CDR3 is TGTGCCTGGGCGGGTAGACGAGGTGAGCAGTTCTTC. Looking up the rest from reference TRBV30 and TRBJ2-1 gives the full variable domain: SQTIHQWPATLVQPVGSPLSLECTVEGTSNPNLYWYRQAAGRGLQLLFYSVGIGQISSEVPQNLSASRPQDRQFILSSKKLLLSDSGFYLCAWAGRRGEQFFGPGTRLTVL.

The chain links TRBV6-5 to TRBJ1-6, with 11 nucleotides matching TRBD1. The CDR3 covers 14 residues. CDR1 and CDR2 from the germline V gene are MNHEY and SVGAGI. J was trimmed by 8 bases and V by 9 bases; bases with no gene match: 6. The DNA of the CDR3 is TGTGCCAGTATTAAGGACAGGGGGCATTCACCCCTCCACTTT. It specifies CASIKDRGHSPLHF.

This chain uses TRBV7-8 with TRBJ1-5, with no clear D. This CDR3 region has 16 residues. Trimming removed 5 bases from V and 0 bases from J, with 14 bases in between. CDR1 and CDR2 (germline): SGHVS, FQNEAQ. The CDR3 DNA reads TGTGCCAGCAGCAAAACATGGACGATTAGCAATCAGCCCCAGCATTTT. It is translated as CASSKTWTISNQPQHF. The full variable domain, its missing parts supplied by reference TRBV7-8 and TRBJ1-5, is GAGVSQSPRYKVAKRGQDVALRCDPISGHVSLFWYQQALGQGPEFLTYFQNEAQLDKSGLPSDRFFAERPEGSVSTLKIQRTQQEDSAVYLCASSKTWTISNQPQHFGDGTRLSIL.

The chain joins TRBV3-1 (or the pseudogene TRBV3-2) to TRBJ1-1; weak D call: TRBD1 (5 bases). Trimming stripped 1 base from V and 5 bases from J, with 8 bases between. CDR1 and CDR2 from the germline V gene are LGHDT and YNNKEL (reference sequence). The CDR3 extends over 13 amino acids. CDR3 DNA: TGTGCCAGCAGCCAAGGGGCAGGGACTGAAGCTTTCTTT. Translating it yields CASSQGAGTEAFF.

The J gene is TRBJ1-2, the V gene TRBV7-9; maybe TRBD1 (6 bases). This CDR3 contains 15 residues. Trimming shortened V by 2 bases and J by 0 bases, and 10 bases separated the two germline ends. Germline CDR1 reads SEHNR; CDR2 reads FQNEAQ (reference sequence). This CDR3 is CASSLWGATNYGYTF. The CDR3 DNA is TGTGCCAGCAGCTTATGGGGGGCAACTAACTATGGCTACACCTTC.

V is TRBV5-1 and J is TRBJ2-5, with 9 bases matching TRBD1. V trimming: 0 bases; J trimming: 2 bases; junction bases outside the gene matches: 5. Germline values: CDR1 SGHRS, CDR2 YFSETQ. This CDR3 is 16 amino acids long. Here the CDR3 DNA reads TGCGCCAGCAGCTTGGCCTTCGACAGGGGGCAAGAGACCCAGTACTTC. Protein: CASSLAFDRGQETQYF.

CDR3 nucleotide sequence: TGTGCCAGCTCCAACCAAGAGACCCAGTACTTC. Translation gives CASSNQETQYF. The J gene is TRBJ2-5, the V gene TRBV18, with D hard to call. Trimming took 6 bases from V and 0 from J, leaving 2 bases between them. Per the germline V gene, CDR1 is KGHSH and CDR2 is LQKENI. The CDR3 runs 11 residues.

The rearrangement uses TRBV24-1 and TRBJ2-3; 13 bases are a match to TRBD2. J was trimmed by 5 bases and V by 9 bases; bases with no gene match: 13. CDR1 is KGHDR and CDR2 is SFDVKD in the germline V gene. The CDR3 contains 17 residues. The CDR3 nucleotides read TGTGCCACCGGACCAGGGACTAGCGGGATGGTGGGAGATACGCAGTATTTT. Translating it yields CATGPGTSGMVGDTQYF.

CDR3 DNA: TGTGCCAGCAGGGAGGTCATAGCCAAAAACATTCAGTACTTC. Translation gives CASREVIAKNIQYF. The chain recombines TRBV6-5 with TRBJ2-4, with D tentatively TRBD2 (5 bases). CDR3 length: 14 residues. Germline V gene sequence: CDR1 MNHEY, CDR2 SVGAGI. V was shortened by 6 bases and J by 0 bases, with 9 bases between the two germline ends.

The chain carries TRBV5-1 and TRBJ1-1; D perhaps matches TRBD1 (5 bases). Per the germline V gene, CDR1 is SGHRS and CDR2 is YFSETQ. The CDR3 extends over 14 amino acids. The V gene lost 1 base and the J gene lost 5 bases, with 12 bases spanning the gap. CDR3 coding DNA: TGCGCCAGCAGCTTGTCTGACAGAGAGACTGAAGCTTTCTTT. It codes for CASSLSDRETEAFF.

The chain carries TRBV5-1 and TRBJ2-5; D gene ambiguous. CDR3 size: 14 residues. V lost 3 bases and J lost 2, with 11 bases in between. Germline V gene data show CDR1 as SGHRS and CDR2 as YFSETQ. CDR3 loop: CASSSGNVQETQYF. CDR3 coding DNA: TGCGCCAGCAGCTCTGGGAACGTACAAGAGACCCAGTACTTC.

The chain employs TRBV29-1 and TRBJ1-2, with D uncertain. V dropped 7 bases and J dropped 7 bases, with 13 bases sitting between them. The CDR3 consists of 11 residues. Germline CDR1 is SQVTM and CDR2 is ANQGSEA. The CDR3 nucleotides read TGCAGCGGTAAACGGGGAAGTGGCTACACCTTC. Its translation: CSGKRGSGYTF.

This chain connects TRBV5-6 to TRBJ2-7; D is unclear. This CDR3 has 14 amino acids. Germline-derived CDR1 and CDR2 are SGHDT and YYEEEE. The ends were cut back, 4 bases at V and 5 bases at J, with 16 bases in the middle. The CDR3 sequence: CASSPDNARDEQYF. CDR3 coding DNA: TGTGCCAGCAGCCCGGATAATGCCCGAGACGAGCAGTACTTC.

This rearrangement joins TRBV7-9 to TRBJ2-3; D is perhaps TRBD1 or TRBD2 (5 bases each). Germline CDR1 and CDR2: SEHNR and FQNEAQ (reference sequence). Trimming shortened V by 6 bases and J by 2 bases, and 15 bases separated the two germline ends. CDR3 size: 15 residues. In nucleotides, the CDR3 is TGTGCCAGCAGTTCCGGACGAGGGGTCACAGATACGCAGTATTTT. This sequence encodes CASSSGRGVTDTQYF.

The genes are TRBV11-3 and TRBJ2-7; TRBD2 matches 8 bases. The CDR3 contains 18 residues. Unmatched junction bases numbered 15, after V lost 5 bases and J lost 0 bases. Germline V gene lookup returns CDR1 SGHNT and CDR2 YENEEA. CDR3 region: CASSATYTGTRDSYEQYF. As DNA, the CDR3 is TGTGCCAGCAGCGCGACCTACACCGGGACTAGGGACTCCTACGAGCAGTACTTC.

For the CDR3, the DNA is TGTGCCAGCAGCTTAGCGGGAAGGACGTACGGCTACACCTTC. Amino acid sequence: CASSLAGRTYGYTF. J is TRBJ1-2 and V is TRBV7-9; the D is unclear. CDR1 and CDR2 from the germline V gene are SEHNR and FQNEAQ (reference sequence). V dropped 0 bases and J dropped 8 bases, with 13 bases sitting between them. The CDR3 extends over 14 amino acids.

This chain connects TRBV7-6 to TRBJ2-6; D call uncertain. Germline V gives CDR1 SGHVS, CDR2 FNYEAQ. The CDR3 sequence is 15 residues long. Trimming pared 1 base from V and 2 bases from J, leaving 6 bases between. In DNA, the CDR3 is TGTGCCAGCAGCTTAGTTGGGGCTGGGGCCAACGTCCTGACTTTC. Its translation: CASSLVGAGANVLTF.

V and J are TRBV3-1 (or the pseudogene TRBV3-2) and TRBJ2-1; 11 bases are shared with TRBD2. V was pared by 4 bases and J by 5 bases, with 16 bases of the junction left unmatched. The V gene's germline CDR1 is LGHDT and CDR2 YNNKEL (reference sequence). The CDR3 runs to 19 residues. CDR3 DNA sequence: TGTGCCAGCAGCCTTTCCTATGTTTCTAGCGGGGGGTATGACAATGAGCAGTTCTTC. This translates into CASSLSYVSSGGYDNEQFF.

The gene calls are TRBV12-5 and TRBJ1-2; D not resolved. V was clipped by 1 base and J by 2 bases, with 11 bases between them. Germline V gene data show CDR1 as LGHNT and CDR2 as FRNRAP. CDR3 length: 15 amino acids. CDR3 region: CASGLAPPGNYGYTF. The CDR3 DNA reads TGTGCTAGTGGTTTGGCACCTCCCGGGAACTATGGCTACACCTTC.

This sequence joins TRBV5-1 and TRBJ2-6; D uncertain. The germline V gene has CDR1 SGHRS and CDR2 YFSETQ. V lost 1 base, J lost 0 bases, and 5 bases lay in between. The CDR3 spans 15 residues. The CDR3 sequence: CASSLMPSGANVLTF. For the CDR3, the DNA is TGCGCCAGCAGCTTGATGCCCTCTGGGGCCAACGTCCTGACTTTC.